What follows describes a single T cell receptor beta chain. TCRdb's table, derived via immunoSEQ multiplex PCR, lists solely in-frame clones and lacks some. The profile shows tens of thousands of clones, about 80% of them singletons. The CDR3 loop spans 13 amino acids. Germline values: CDR1 LNHDA, CDR2 SQIVND (reference sequence). The V end was cut by 1 base, the J end by 6 bases, with 9 bases between. These data originate in a study of control samples from healthy donors and cancer patients. Sequencing was performed on blood. The chain recombines TRBV19 with TRBJ1-2, with D hard to call. The clonotype was recovered from a man between 50 and 59 years old in good health. The CDR3 DNA sequence: TGTGCCAGTAGTATAGCCCCCAGGAATGGCTACACCTTC. Translating it yields CASSIAPRNGYTF.